Shown below are 20 T cell receptor beta chains from a single sample sequenced in a study of cytomegalovirus exposure and HLA in healthy donors. Amplification used 60 Vbeta primers and 13 Jbeta primers. Only in-frame clones appear in the TCRdb table, and some are missing; sequencing was by immunoSEQ multiplex PCR. The table shows roughly 110,000 clones, with over 60% occurring only once. The sample consisted of PBMCs. The receptor source for this set is a man aged 25 to 40 in good health and CMV-seropositive.

This chain links TRBV7-9 with TRBJ1-4; D is unclear. Trimming removed 3 bases from V and 8 bases from J, with 10 bases in between. Germline loops: CDR1 SEHNR, CDR2 FQNEAQ (reference sequence). The CDR3 contains 13 residues. The CDR3 DNA reads TGTGCCAGCAGCTTCCGGGAGGGCGAAAAACTGTTTTTT. It encodes CASSFREGEKLFF.

V usage is TRBV6-1 and J usage is TRBJ1-4; 10 bases map to TRBD1. The V gene's germline CDR1 is MNHNS and CDR2 SASEGT. Trimming cost V 4 bases and J 8 bases; bases outside gene matches: 7. The CDR3 length is 15 residues. The CDR3 DNA reads TGTGCCAGCAGTGGAGACAGGGGGCTTTGGGAAAAACTGTTTTTT. Translating it yields CASSGDRGLWEKLFF.

The rearrangement joins TRBV2 to TRBJ2-3; TRBD2 agrees at 8 bases. V lost 6 bases, J lost 2 bases, and 7 bases stayed unmatched. The CDR3 consists of 15 residues. Germline CDR1 is SNHLY and CDR2 is FYNNEI. The CDR3: CASSPIAGITDTQYF. CDR3 in DNA: TGTGCCAGCAGCCCGATAGCGGGGATCACAGATACGCAGTATTTT.

The chain joins TRBV9 to TRBJ2-3; 7 bases agree with TRBD2. The length of the CDR3 is 15 residues. Germline CDR1 SGDLS, CDR2 YYNGEE. Trimming at V came to 0 bases and at J to 5 bases, leaving 6 bases not matched to a gene. CDR3 sequence reads: CASSVGWGGKDTQYF. DNA for the CDR3: TGTGCCAGCAGCGTAGGGTGGGGGGGGAAAGATACGCAGTATTTT.

This chain connects TRBV7-6 to TRBJ2-5, with D hard to call. Germline lookup yields CDR1 SGHVS and CDR2 FNYEAQ. This CDR3 has 13 residues. The V and J ends lost 8 bases and 2 bases respectively, with 12 bases between them. CDR3 region: CASRAGSQETQYF. The CDR3 nucleotides read TGTGCCAGCCGTGCCGGGTCACAAGAGACCCAGTACTTC. The full variable domain, its missing parts supplied by reference TRBV7-6 and TRBJ2-5, is GAGVSQSPRYKVTKRGQDVALRCDPISGHVSLYWYRQALGQGPEFLTYFNYEAQQDKSGLPNDRFSAERPEGSISTLTIQRTEQRDSAMYRCASRAGSQETQYFGPGTRLLVL.

This chain connects TRBV11-2 to TRBJ2-5, with 9 bases fitting TRBD2. The V and J ends lost 1 base and 5 bases, in that order; junction bases with no gene match: 8. The CDR3 sequence is 16 residues long. From germline, CDR1 is SGHAT and CDR2 FQNNGV. This CDR3 is CASSLVDLAGTETQYF. The CDR3 nucleotides are TGTGCCAGCAGCTTAGTCGATCTAGCGGGGACGGAGACCCAGTACTTC.

CDR3 DNA: TGTGCCAGCAGTGAAGCGCTTCTGGACGGGGTATACGAGCAGTACTTC. This gives the protein CASSEALLDGVYEQYF. This chain links TRBV2 with TRBJ2-7, with D tentatively TRBD2 (5 bases). The CDR3 length is 16 residues. Per the germline V gene, CDR1 is SNHLY and CDR2 is FYNNEI. Trimming took off 0 bases at V and 4 bases at J, with 16 bases between the two ends.

The chain joins TRBV2 to TRBJ1-6; tentatively, D is TRBD1 (6 bases). Germline V gives CDR1 SNHLY, CDR2 FYNNEI. The CDR3 runs 14 residues. The germline V and J ends were trimmed by 7 bases and 7 bases, with 14 bases remaining between them. In DNA, the CDR3 is TGTGCCAGCAACACCGGGACATGGAATTCACCCCTCCACTTT. This gives the protein CASNTGTWNSPLHF.

In this sample, this clone turned up a few times. The chain uses TRBV7-2 and TRBJ1-5, with D tentatively TRBD1 (6 bases). CDR1 SGHTA and CDR2 FQGNSA come from the germline V gene. This CDR3 has 14 residues. V shed 6 bases and J shed 5 bases, with 14 bases lying between them. CDR3 in amino acids: CASRLQGKDQPQHF. For the CDR3, the DNA is TGTGCCAGCAGGTTACAGGGAAAGGATCAGCCCCAGCATTTT.

This clone turned up a few times. This chain connects TRBV6-1 to TRBJ1-1; D ambiguous. V lost 1 base, J lost 1 base, and 4 bases lay in between. Germline V gene lookup returns CDR1 MNHNS and CDR2 SASEGT. The CDR3 covers 13 residues. CDR3 loop: CASSEDKNTEAFF. The CDR3 nucleotides read TGTGCCAGCAGTGAAGACAAGAACACTGAAGCTTTCTTT.

The CDR3 region is CASSQRDRGRGNTEAFF. DNA for the CDR3: TGTGCCAGCAGCCAGAGAGACAGGGGGCGCGGGAACACTGAAGCTTTCTTT. The chain joins TRBV5-4 to TRBJ1-1; 10 bases are shared with TRBD1. Looked up from germline, CDR1 is SGHNT and CDR2 is YYREEE (reference sequence). The CDR3 sequence is 17 residues long. Trimming removed 4 bases from V and 1 base from J; junction bases left unmatched: 10.

This clone was detected a few times. This chain joins TRBV19 and TRBJ2-5; 10 bases are shared with TRBD2. This CDR3 is built from 14 residues. From germline, CDR1 is LNHDA and CDR2 SQIVND (reference sequence). V dropped 10 bases and J dropped 5; count of bases not matched to a gene: 10. CDR3 loop: CATAEAGGRETQYF. The CDR3 nucleotides are TGTGCCACCGCAGAAGCGGGGGGGCGGGAGACCCAGTACTTC.

The sample holds one count of this clone. The chain joins TRBV25-1 to TRBJ2-3; possible D gene TRBD1, 5 bases. The V end was cut by 6 bases, the J end by 1 base, with 14 bases between. CDR3 length: 15 amino acids. Germline loops: CDR1 MGHDK, CDR2 SYGVNS. The CDR3 nucleotides read TGTGCCAGCAGCCGATGGGGCGGTGGCACAGATACGCAGTATTTT. Translating gives CASSRWGGGTDTQYF.

The chain combines TRBV6-1 with TRBJ2-5, with TRBD2 as a possible D gene (6 bases). The V gene lost 5 bases and the J gene lost 6 bases, with 13 bases spanning the gap. The CDR3 runs to 13 residues. In germline, CDR1 is MNHNS, CDR2 SASEGT. DNA of the CDR3: TGTGCCAGCAGTACCACTAGCAGGCAGACCCAGTACTTC. Its protein is CASSTTSRQTQYF.

The chain employs TRBV18 and TRBJ2-5; 9 bases are a match to TRBD1. The germline V gene has CDR1 KGHSH and CDR2 LQKENI. V was pared by 5 bases and J by 4 bases, with 8 bases of the junction left unmatched. The CDR3 totals 15 residues. CDR3 in amino acids: CASSSRQGVIETQYF. CDR3 DNA: TGTGCCAGCTCATCCCGACAGGGGGTGATAGAGACCCAGTACTTC.

The rearrangement links TRBV5-1 to TRBJ2-7; D might be TRBD1 (6 bases). V was cut by 0 bases and J by 1 base, with 11 bases left in between. The CDR3 spans 15 residues. Germline loops: CDR1 SGHRS, CDR2 YFSETQ. The CDR3 nucleotides read TGCGCCAGCAGCTTGGTACCCGGACAGTCCTACGAGCAGTACTTC. As protein: CASSLVPGQSYEQYF. The complete variable domain, with remaining parts taken from reference TRBV5-1 and TRBJ2-7, reads KAGVTQTPRYLIKTRGQQVTLSCSPISGHRSVSWYQQTPGQGLQFLFEYFSETQRNKGNFPGRFSGRQFSNSRSEMNVSTLELGDSALYLCASSLVPGQSYEQYFGPGTRLTVT.

The chain joins TRBV4-1 to TRBJ2-5; D possibly corresponds to TRBD2 (7 bases). The CDR3 contains 16 residues. Between the trimmed V and J ends, which lost 4 bases and 7 bases, there was a span of 22 bases. Germline V CDR1 and CDR2: MGHRA, YSYEKL. The CDR3 bases are TGCGCCAGCAGCCCAGCGACAAGGGGGGGTGTTTGGACCCAGTACTTC. It yields the protein CASSPATRGGVWTQYF.

V is TRBV7-3 and J is TRBJ2-3; possibly TRBD1 for D (6 bases). Trimming removed 2 bases at V and 4 bases at J, with 16 bases between. This CDR3 region has 16 residues. From germline, CDR1 is SGHTA and CDR2 FQGTGA. The CDR3 sequence is CASSLSLGAWPDTQYF. The DNA for the CDR3 is TGTGCCAGCAGCTTATCATTGGGGGCTTGGCCAGATACGCAGTATTTT.

The chain has TRBV5-1 and TRBJ2-2; possibly TRBD1 for D (6 bases). From germline, CDR1 is SGHRS and CDR2 YFSETQ. This CDR3 is built from 16 residues. V was pared by 0 bases and J by 1 base, with 10 bases between. Here the CDR3 reads CASSLETGLNTGELFF. CDR3 nucleotide sequence: TGCGCCAGCAGCTTGGAGACAGGTCTGAACACCGGGGAGCTGTTTTTT.

Worth noting for this clone: Compared with germline, one end of the junction differs, possibly owing to a read error. The V and J genes are TRBV10-3 and TRBJ1-2, with 8 bases lining up with TRBD1. CDR1 ENHRY and CDR2 SYGVKD come from the germline V gene. The CDR3 loop spans 17 amino acids. CDR3 nucleotides: TGTGCCATCAGTGAGCCTCCTCATCGAGACAGGGGTCTTGGCTACCCCTTC. This codes for CAISEPPHRDRGLGYPF.